The 20 T cell receptor beta chains in this list originate from one sample, sequenced in a study of OX40 agonist ivuxolimab in advanced cancers. Measured with immunoSEQ multiplex PCR; TCRdb has only the in-frame clones, and not every one. Of tens of thousands of clones detected, approximately 87% appear once; the ten largest clones hold 1.5% to 2%. Source: CD4+ or CD8+ T cells sorted from blood, taken in a trial of the OX40 agonist ivuxolimab. The source of these receptors is an adult with an advanced solid tumor such as melanoma, head and neck, liver or kidney cancer.

This chain connects TRBV19 to TRBJ1-1; D is perhaps TRBD1 (5 bases). CDR3 length equals 17 residues. Germline CDR1 reads LNHDA; CDR2 reads SQIVND (reference sequence). Trimming removed 5 bases at V and 4 bases at J, with 23 bases between. The CDR3, as DNA: TGTGCCAGTAGTCAAGGCGCGCTGGGGGGAGAACGCACTGAAGCTTTCTTT. Its protein is CASSQGALGGERTEAFF.

This chain connects TRBV5-5 to TRBJ1-3; D unresolved. The CDR3 consists of 13 residues. The germline V and J ends were trimmed by 5 bases and 2 bases, with 8 bases remaining between them. Germline V lookup: CDR1 SGHKS, CDR2 YYEKEE (reference sequence). The CDR3 DNA follows: TGTGCCAGCAGGGATACACCTGGAAACACCATATATTTT. It is translated as CASRDTPGNTIYF.

This clone was detected only a few times. J is TRBJ2-3 and V is TRBV6-1; the match to TRBD2 covers 14 bases. Germline V lookup: CDR1 MNHNS, CDR2 SASEGT. The junction had 6 bases not matched to a gene; V was cut back by 4 bases and J by 6 bases. The CDR3 is made up of 16 amino acids. CDR3 residues: CASSARTSGGRDTQYF. The CDR3 DNA follows: TGTGCCAGCAGTGCTAGGACTAGCGGGGGGCGGGATACGCAGTATTTT.

The chain combines TRBV6-1 with TRBJ2-7; possibly TRBD2 for D (5 bases). The CDR3 extends over 13 amino acids. Trimming removed 6 bases at V and 3 bases at J, with 12 bases between. CDR1 MNHNS and CDR2 SASEGT come from the germline V gene. CDR3 in amino acids: CASSSGSYYEQYF. Written as DNA, the CDR3 is TGTGCCAGCAGCTCGGGATCCTACTACGAGCAGTACTTC.

The gene calls are TRBV5-4 and TRBJ2-3; 12 positions match TRBD2. The CDR3 runs to 16 residues. The V and J ends lost 4 bases and 1 base, in that order; junction bases with no gene match: 4. CDR1 is SGHNT, CDR2 YYREEE, per germline (reference sequence). In DNA form, the CDR3 reads TGTGCCAGCAGCCTCAGGACTAGCGGGGGCACAGATACGCAGTATTTT. Translated: CASSLRTSGGTDTQYF.

The V gene is TRBV25-1, the J gene TRBJ1-1; the D gene is possibly TRBD1 (5 bases). With 2 bases removed from V and 3 bases from J, the gap between germline ends came to 13 bases. In germline, CDR1 is MGHDK, CDR2 SYGVNS. The CDR3 is made up of 15 amino acids. The CDR3 region has the DNA TGTGCCAGCAGTGAAGGGGCGGGGGTTTACACTGAAGCTTTCTTT. Protein product: CASSEGAGVYTEAFF.

The gene calls are TRBV7-8 and TRBJ2-5; no definite D call. Germline CDR1 is SGHVS and CDR2 is FQNEAQ. This CDR3 spans 13 amino acids. V was shortened by 0 bases and J by 9 bases, with 11 bases between the two germline ends. CDR3 residues: CASSLAQVLAQYF. As DNA, the CDR3 is TGTGCCAGCAGCTTAGCCCAAGTGCTGGCCCAGTACTTC.

This clone appeared a single time. In DNA, the CDR3 is TGTGCCAGCAGTGAAGGGACAGGGGGGGTCTATGGCTACACCTTC. Translation: CASSEGTGGVYGYTF. The V gene is TRBV2, the J gene TRBJ1-2; 10 bases line up with TRBD1. This CDR3 has 15 residues. Germline-derived CDR1 and CDR2 are SNHLY and FYNNEI. V lost 1 base to trimming and J lost 4 bases; unmatched junction nucleotides: 3.

The J gene is TRBJ2-5, the V gene TRBV6-5, with a weak D call TRBD2 (5 bases). This CDR3 is built from 14 residues. Trimming removed 3 bases from V and 1 base from J, with 9 bases in between. CDR1 is MNHEY and CDR2 is SVGAGI in the germline V gene. For the CDR3, the DNA is TGTGCCAGCAGTTATATCAGCGGCCAAGAGACCCAGTACTTC. The encoded protein is CASSYISGQETQYF.

J is TRBJ2-1 and V is TRBV28; D not resolved. The V gene's germline CDR1 is MDHEN and CDR2 SYDVKM. The V end was cut by 2 bases, the J end by 0 bases, with 8 bases between. The CDR3 totals 15 residues. The CDR3 DNA follows: TGTGCCAGCAGTTTAAGGTGGAGCTCCTACAATGAGCAGTTCTTC. Its protein is CASSLRWSSYNEQFF.

The chain combines TRBV5-4 with TRBJ1-3, with D unclear. The V and J ends lost 4 bases and 4 bases respectively, with 9 bases between them. Germline V gene sequence: CDR1 SGHNT, CDR2 YYREEE (reference sequence). This CDR3 is built from 13 residues. The chain's CDR3 is CASSINLGNTIYF. The CDR3 nucleotides read TGTGCCAGCAGCATCAACTTGGGAAACACCATATATTTT.

The rearrangement uses TRBV6-5 and TRBJ2-2; no clear D. Trimming cost V 4 bases and J 6 bases, with 6 bases left between them. Per the germline V gene, CDR1 is MNHEY and CDR2 is SVGAGI. CDR3 length equals 12 residues. The CDR3 sequence: CASSLRAGELFF. In nucleotides, the CDR3 is TGTGCCAGCAGTTTAAGGGCCGGGGAGCTGTTTTTT.

The chain recombines TRBV30 with TRBJ1-4; D is undetermined. The CDR3 loop spans 12 amino acids. The ends were cut back, 4 bases at V and 7 bases at J, with 10 bases in the middle. Germline assignment: CDR1 GTSNPN and CDR2 SVGIG (reference sequence). The CDR3 nucleotides read TGTGCCTGGACAGAATTTGGTGAAAAACTGTTTTTT. Residues: CAWTEFGEKLFF.

CDR3: CASAVSDLNTGELFF. The CDR3 nucleotides read TGTGCCAGCGCCGTATCGGACCTCAACACCGGGGAGCTGTTTTTT. This rearrangement joins TRBV9 to TRBJ2-2; the D is unclear. This CDR3 spans 15 amino acids. The germline V gene encodes CDR1 SGDLS and CDR2 YYNGEE. V dropped 7 bases and J dropped 2 bases, with 15 bases sitting between them.

V gene TRBV27 combines with J gene TRBJ1-6, with D unresolved. Trimming removed 6 bases at V and 6 bases at J, with 9 bases between. Germline CDR1 and CDR2: MNHEY and SMNVEV (reference sequence). The CDR3 contains 13 residues. The CDR3 DNA follows: TGTGCCAGCAGGCCGATAACTAATTCACCCCTCCACTTT. As protein: CASRPITNSPLHF.

This chain joins TRBV7-9 and TRBJ2-7, with 8 bases that match TRBD1. The CDR3 consists of 15 residues. In germline, CDR1 is SEHNR, CDR2 FQNEAQ (reference sequence). J gave up 5 bases and V 7 bases, and 13 bases lay outside the gene matches. The CDR3, as DNA: TGTGCCAGCATCCCGCCGGGACAGGATTCACACGAGCAGTACTTC. Its translation: CASIPPGQDSHEQYF.

This clone came up once. The rearrangement uses TRBV7-7 and TRBJ2-2, with a possible D match to TRBD2 (6 bases). The ends were cut back, 5 bases at V and 5 bases at J, with 9 bases in the middle. The CDR3 totals 13 residues. Germline CDR1 reads SSHAT; CDR2 reads FNYEAQ (reference sequence). The CDR3 loop is CASSTSGTGELFF. The DNA of the CDR3 is TGTGCCAGCAGCACAAGCGGGACCGGGGAGCTGTTTTTT.

The chain is built from TRBV7-2 and TRBJ2-7, with a tentative D call TRBD1 (6 bases). From germline, CDR1 is SGHTA and CDR2 FQGNSA. This CDR3 has 13 residues. Trimming removed 4 bases from V and 4 bases from J, with 11 bases in between. The CDR3 coding sequence is TGTGCCAGCAGCTCTATACAGGGATACGAGCAGTACTTC. Translating gives CASSSIQGYEQYF.

V gene TRBV2 combines with J gene TRBJ2-7, with TRBD1 identical over 9 bases. The germline CDR1 and CDR2 sequences are SNHLY and FYNNEI. The V segment lost 6 bases and the J segment 3 bases; nucleotides outside the gene matches: 0. This CDR3 is built from 12 residues. CDR3 nucleotide sequence: TGTGCCAGCAGGGGACAGGGCTACGAGCAGTACTTC. It yields the protein CASRGQGYEQYF.

Comment on this clone: The junction and the germline gene differ at one end; a read error may be behind it. The chain employs TRBV7-7 and TRBJ2-5, with D perhaps TRBD2 (6 bases). Germline V lookup: CDR1 SSHAT, CDR2 FNYEAQ (reference sequence). The CDR3 extends over 15 amino acids. The CDR3 DNA follows: TGTGCTAGCAGCTTAGAGGCGGGGTTAAAAGAGACCCAGTACTTC. Translation: CASSLEAGLKETQYF.